The 14 T cell receptor beta chains presented below share a single source sample, sequenced in a study of human T cells and chemical hapten exposure. TCRdb reprocessed the 5' RACE reads with MiXCR, giving one entry per CDR3 protein. The sample records about 140,000 distinct CDR3 sequences, 4.1% being singletons. Whole blood that had not been fractionated was the source of extracted total RNA. The receptors shown here come from a female donor in good health.

This clonotype was observed a handful of times. This chain joins TRBV4-1 and TRBJ1-1; weak D call: TRBD1 (5 bases). The CDR3 is 14 residues long. V was pared by 4 bases and J by 3 bases, with 12 bases between. Per germline, CDR1 MGHRA and CDR2 YSYEKL. The CDR3 DNA reads TGCGCCAGCAGCCGACAGCCTAGGGACACTGAAGCTTTCTTT. It encodes CASSRQPRDTEAFF.

This clonotype appeared many times. The chain recombines TRBV6-5 with TRBJ1-5; 8 bases match TRBD1. CDR1 is MNHEY, CDR2 SVGAGI, per germline. The CDR3 is 15 residues long. The ends lost 2 bases at V and 3 bases at J; junction bases unmatched: 3. The CDR3 sequence: CASSYRGQANQPQHF. CDR3 nucleotide sequence: TGTGCCAGCAGTTACCGGGGACAGGCCAATCAGCCCCAGCATTTT.

This clonotype came up many times. The genes are TRBV6-6 and TRBJ1-1; the D is unclear. CDR3 length: 10 residues. CDR1 and CDR2 (germline): MNHNY, SVGAGI (reference sequence). Trimming took 9 bases from V and 0 from J, leaving 2 bases between them. CDR3 DNA: TGTGCCAGTGTGAACACTGAAGCTTTCTTT. This codes for CASVNTEAFF.

This clonotype was recorded at least ten times. The chain carries TRBV12-3 or TRBV12-4 and TRBJ2-2; 8 bases align to TRBD2. The J segment lost 5 bases and the V segment lost 3 bases, leaving 5 bases of the junction unmatched. This CDR3 has 15 residues. The CDR3 reads CASSFYTGGTGELFF. Here the CDR3 DNA reads TGTGCCAGCAGTTTTTATACGGGGGGGACCGGGGAGCTGTTTTTT.

This clonotype was observed many times. The chain has TRBV7-2 and TRBJ2-3; 9 nucleotides agree with TRBD2. The V gene's germline CDR1 is SGHTA and CDR2 FQGNSA. The V and J ends lost 2 bases and 4 bases, in that order; junction bases with no gene match: 13. The CDR3 totals 18 residues. The DNA for the CDR3 is TGTGCCAGCAGCTTACGGGCGGGGGGGCCTGGTGTCGCAGATACGCAGTATTTT. It yields the protein CASSLRAGGPGVADTQYF.

This clonotype has just a few counts. This chain links TRBV7-2 with TRBJ2-5, with D tentatively TRBD1 (5 bases). Germline CDR1 reads SGHTA; CDR2 reads FQGNSA. The CDR3 is 14 residues long. With 5 bases removed from V and 0 bases from J, the gap between germline ends came to 10 bases. The CDR3 spells CASSQGGNQETQYF. CDR3 bases: TGTGCCAGCAGCCAGGGTGGGAACCAAGAGACCCAGTACTTC.

The chain combines TRBV3-1 with TRBJ2-2, with unresolved D. CDR3 length: 14 residues. Per the germline V gene, CDR1 is LGHDT and CDR2 is YNNKEL (reference sequence). Trimming took off 5 bases at V and 6 bases at J, with 13 bases between the two ends. The CDR3 loop is CASSSRRSAGELFF. The CDR3 coding sequence is TGTGCCAGCAGCTCACGTAGATCGGCCGGGGAGCTGTTTTTT.

The chain recombines TRBV28 with TRBJ2-1, with TRBD1 matching 8 bases. Germline assignment: CDR1 MDHEN and CDR2 SYDVKM. With V trimmed by 5 bases and J by 8 bases, 14 bases remained unmatched. The CDR3 consists of 16 residues. CDR3 DNA: TGTGCCAGCAGTCCCATCCGACAGGGGTTGAATGATGAGCAGTTCTTC. Translating it yields CASSPIRQGLNDEQFF.

This chain uses TRBV29-1 with TRBJ2-3; D is undetermined. With 8 bases removed from V and 0 bases from J, the gap between germline ends came to 15 bases. The CDR3 consists of 14 residues. Germline V CDR1 and CDR2: SQVTM, ANQGSEA. The CDR3 reads CSIPRSRSTDTQYF. The DNA for the CDR3 is TGCAGCATCCCCCGGAGCAGAAGCACAGATACGCAGTATTTT.

With respect to this clonotype: The junction departs from germline at one end; a sequencing error may be responsible. The chain uses TRBV20-1 and TRBJ2-5, with TRBD2 matching over 10 bases. Germline V CDR1 and CDR2: DFQATT, SNEGSKA (reference sequence). This CDR3 comprises 13 residues. The chain's CDR3 is CSARDSLAGVSWF. DNA of the CDR3: TGCAGTGCTAGAGATAGCCTAGCGGGGGTTAGTTGGTTC.

This clonotype occurred many times. This chain uses TRBV27 with TRBJ1-5; the D gene is possibly TRBD1 (6 bases). This CDR3 spans 15 amino acids. CDR1 is MNHEY and CDR2 is SMNVEV in the germline V gene (reference sequence). Trimming removed 3 bases at V and 3 bases at J, with 12 bases between. CDR3 in amino acids: CASSFSGQLNQPQHF. CDR3 DNA sequence: TGTGCCAGCAGTTTTAGCGGACAGCTCAATCAGCCCCAGCATTTT.

This clonotype came up many times. V usage is TRBV9 and J usage is TRBJ2-3; D is ambiguous. CDR3 length equals 14 residues. Germline V gene sequence: CDR1 SGDLS, CDR2 YYNGEE. V gave up 0 bases and J gave up 9 bases, with 14 bases separating them. CDR3 DNA: TGTGCCAGCAGCGTAGCGAGGACCAGTGGAACGCAGTATTTT. It yields the protein CASSVARTSGTQYF.

This chain uses TRBV6-1 with TRBJ2-7, with 8 bases that match TRBD1. Germline CDR1 is MNHNS and CDR2 is SASEGT. This CDR3 contains 16 residues. J lost 3 bases, V lost 2 bases, and 9 bases had no gene match. CDR3 loop: CASSEPLGQVDYEQYF. CDR3 DNA sequence: TGTGCCAGCAGTGAACCTCTGGGACAGGTTGACTACGAGCAGTACTTC.

The chain joins TRBV3-1 to TRBJ2-5; D remains ambiguous. The CDR3 totals 16 residues. Germline loops: CDR1 LGHDT, CDR2 YNNKEL (reference sequence). V was cut by 0 bases and J by 0 bases, with 11 bases left in between. The CDR3 coding sequence is TGTGCCAGCAGCCAAGAAGGGCCCCTGTACCAAGAGACCCAGTACTTC. As protein: CASSQEGPLYQETQYF.